These T cell receptor beta chains were read from a single sample in a study of shared T cell receptors in the human thymus. The protocol was immunoSEQ multiplex PCR, while the TCRdb copy is restricted to in-frame clones and leaves out a portion. The data contain hundreds of thousands of clones, more than 70% of them singletons. These data also formed part of another study, on human thymus T cells.

The sequencing input was thymocytes. The source is a boy in the first two years of life with a congenital heart defect. CDR3s include the opening cysteine and the closing phenylalanine or tryptophan. The D gene is left open where the match is weak. The size of a clone is reported for some rows only, either as once, few or many, or as a class for expanded clones.

cdr3_length	clone_size	j_call	v_call	d_call	cdr3_aa	cdr3_nt
16	.	TRBJ2-1	TRBV4-3	TRBD1	CASSQETGGDYNEQFF	TGCGCCAGCAGCCAAGAGACAGGGGGGGACTACAATGAGCAGTTCTTC
15	.	TRBJ2-3	TRBV10-1	.	CASSSDYPSTDTQYF	TGCGCCAGCAGTTCGGACTACCCTAGCACAGATACGCAGTATTTT
14	.	TRBJ1-2	TRBV28	TRBD1	CASTPRRGSYGYTF	TGTGCCAGCACCCCCCGCAGGGGGAGCTATGGCTACACCTTC
13	.	TRBJ2-7	TRBV6-5	.	CASSPSGVYEQYF	TGTGCCAGCAGTCCATCAGGGGTCTACGAGCAGTACTTC
17	.	TRBJ2-1	TRBV9	TRBD2	CASSVAVTSRVYNEQFF	TGTGCCAGCAGCGTAGCCGTGACTAGCAGGGTATACAATGAGCAGTTCTTC
14	.	TRBJ1-6	TRBV27	TRBD1	CASSFGTGSSPLHF	TGTGCCAGCAGTTTTGGGACAGGGAGTTCCCCCCTCCACTTT
17	.	TRBJ1-2	TRBV28	TRBD1	CASRKNDRGLSRYGYTF	TGTGCCAGCAGAAAAAACGACAGGGGGCTCTCTCGTTATGGCTACACCTTC
15	.	TRBJ2-1	TRBV14	TRBD2	CASSQVLGRENEQFF	TGTGCCAGCAGCCAAGTGCTCGGGAGGGAGAATGAGCAGTTCTTC
17	.	TRBJ2-7	TRBV28	TRBD2	CASRSRLAGGPNYEQYF	TGTGCCAGCAGATCTCGTCTAGCGGGAGGGCCTAACTACGAGCAGTACTTC
15	once	TRBJ2-1	TRBV2	TRBD2	CASNVPGGALNEQFF	TGTGCCAGCAATGTGCCCGGGGGGGCACTCAATGAGCAGTTCTTC
15	.	TRBJ1-1	TRBV5-6	.	CASSFPLAENTEAFF	TGTGCCAGCAGCTTTCCCCTTGCGGAGAACACTGAAGCTTTCTTT
19	.	TRBJ1-4	TRBV4-1	.	CASSQVPDTSGTTNEKLFF	TGCGCCAGCAGCCAAGTCCCGGATACTTCAGGGACAACTAATGAAAAACTGTTTTTT
15	.	TRBJ1-1	TRBV11-2	.	CASSFPRTENTEAFF	TGTGCCAGCAGCTTCCCGCGGACAGAAAACACTGAAGCTTTCTTT
14	.	TRBJ1-5	TRBV18	TRBD1	CASSPHRGGQPQHF	TGTGCCAGCTCACCACACAGGGGGGGTCAGCCCCAGCATTTT
13	.	TRBJ2-7	TRBV27	.	CASSLESGEEQYF	TGTGCCAGCAGTTTAGAGTCAGGGGAGGAGCAGTACTTC
17	.	TRBJ2-7	TRBV14	.	CASSQSVVGQPAYEQYF	TGTGCCAGCAGCCAATCAGTGGTGGGACAACCAGCCTACGAGCAGTACTTC
15	.	TRBJ1-2	TRBV25-1	.	CASSDGQPWNYGYTF	TGTGCCAGCAGTGACGGACAACCTTGGAACTATGGCTACACCTTC
17	.	TRBJ1-4	TRBV7-9	TRBD1	CASSARQGRRTNEKLFF	TGTGCCAGCAGCGCCCGACAGGGTAGAAGAACTAATGAAAAACTGTTTTTT
16	.	TRBJ2-2	TRBV5-1	.	CASSLEVWGIVGELFF	TGCGCCAGCAGCTTGGAAGTGTGGGGCATTGTCGGGGAGCTGTTTTTT
17	.	TRBJ2-7	TRBV4-2	TRBD2	CASSQTHLAGGPHEQYF	TGTGCCAGCAGCCAAACCCATCTCGCGGGGGGGCCCCACGAGCAGTACTTC
15	.	TRBJ2-1	TRBV6-5	TRBD2	CASSYASGEYNEQFF	TGTGCCAGCAGTTACGCTAGCGGGGAATACAATGAGCAGTTCTTC
16	once	TRBJ1-1	TRBV28	TRBD1	CASSPYPGGAGAEAFF	TGTGCCAGCAGTCCCTACCCAGGGGGCGCGGGCGCTGAAGCTTTCTTT
16	.	TRBJ1-5	TRBV18	.	CASSPIFGTYYQPQHF	TGTGCCAGCTCACCGATTTTTGGGACATACTATCAGCCCCAGCATTTT
15	.	TRBJ2-2	TRBV5-1	.	CASSLDLLSTGELFF	TGCGCCAGCAGCTTGGATCTCTTGTCCACCGGGGAGCTGTTTTTT
16	.	TRBJ2-2	TRBV5-1	.	CASSLASRANTGELFF	TGCGCCAGCAGCTTGGCGTCCAGGGCGAACACCGGGGAGCTGTTTTTT